The 6 T cell receptor beta chains listed next were all sequenced from one sample in a study of blood T cell repertoires in COVID-19. Assay used: immunoSEQ multiplex PCR; TCRdb lists only in-frame clones, some missing. Seen here are roughly 65,000 clones, nearly 85% observed once, and the top ten hold 35% to 45%. Specimen: peripheral blood. These receptors came from a human donor in a cohort sampled during active COVID-19.

This chain uses TRBV4-1 with TRBJ1-2; perhaps TRBD1 as D (6 bases). Germline V gene sequence: CDR1 MGHRA, CDR2 YSYEKL. CDR3 length: 15 residues. Trimming stripped 0 bases from V and 6 bases from J, with 14 bases between. CDR3 amino acids: CASSQDYGGRDGYTF. The CDR3 bases are TGCGCCAGCAGCCAAGACTACGGGGGGCGAGATGGCTACACCTTC.

This clone has more than one count but fewer than ten. The chain has TRBV27 and TRBJ2-2, with 8 positions matching TRBD2. V was clipped by 7 bases and J by 5 bases; unmatched bases: 9. The CDR3 contains 15 residues. Germline CDR1 reads MNHEY; CDR2 reads SMNVEV (reference sequence). The CDR3 DNA reads TGTGCCAGCACTGAGCGGGGGAAGGGGACCGGGGAGCTGTTTTTT. Residues: CASTERGKGTGELFF.

The genes are TRBV4-3 and TRBJ1-1; 7 bases map to TRBD1. The CDR3 runs 16 residues. V trimming: 0 bases; J trimming: 12 bases; junction bases outside the gene matches: 16. CDR1 and CDR2 (germline): LGHNA, YSLEER. The CDR3 DNA follows: TGCGCCAGCAGCCAAGATAGGTTAGGGGGCGGTTTTGCGTCTTTCTTT. Residues: CASSQDRLGGGFASFF.

The V and J genes are TRBV24-1 and TRBJ2-7; 12 bases agree with TRBD2. Germline CDR1 KGHDR, CDR2 SFDVKD. The CDR3 contains 19 residues. The V gene end was trimmed by 3 bases and the J gene end by 0 bases; junction bases not matched to a gene: 11. CDR3 bases: TGTGCCACCAGTGATCGACTAGCGGGGGAGCTATCGCGCTCCTACGAGCAGTACTTC. It encodes CATSDRLAGELSRSYEQYF.

The CDR3 sequence: CASSEGSGGRNNQPQHF. The CDR3 bases are TGTGCCAGCAGTGAAGGGTCGGGGGGCAGAAACAATCAGCCCCAGCATTTT. The V gene is TRBV6-1, the J gene TRBJ1-5; possible D gene TRBD1, 6 bases. The CDR3 contains 17 residues. The germline V gene has CDR1 MNHNS and CDR2 SASEGT. V was pared by 1 base and J by 3 bases, with 16 bases between.

The rearrangement uses TRBV28 and TRBJ2-3; 8 nucleotides agree with TRBD1. Trimming took 5 bases from V and 4 from J; bases not matched to a gene: 8. The CDR3 extends over 15 amino acids. Germline CDR1 reads MDHEN; CDR2 reads SYDVKM. In DNA, the CDR3 is TGTGCCAGCAGTCTACAGGGGGGAGGCGCAGATACGCAGTATTTT. Protein product: CASSLQGGGADTQYF.